Below are 10 T cell receptor beta chains sequenced from a single sample in a study of control samples from healthy donors and cancer patients. The assay was immunoSEQ multiplex PCR, and TCRdb's table has in-frame clones only and misses some. The table lists 100,000 to 150,000 clones, under 95% of them singletons. Sequenced: PBMCs. The receptors come from a man aged 45 to 65 with head and neck cancer.

This chain links TRBV6-2 or TRBV6-3 with TRBJ1-1; D gene uncertain. Germline loops: CDR1 MNHEY, CDR2 SVGEGT. This CDR3 is 14 amino acids long. Trimming cost V 5 bases and J 4 bases, with 14 bases left between them. CDR3 nucleotide sequence: TGTGCCAGCAGTCCACAGCCAGGAGGCACTGAAGCTTTCTTT. Protein product: CASSPQPGGTEAFF.

This clone was counted a single time. This rearrangement joins TRBV6-5 to TRBJ2-5; 7 nucleotides match TRBD2. Germline-derived CDR1 and CDR2 are MNHEY and SVGAGI. The length of the CDR3 is 11 residues. Unmatched junction bases numbered 5, after V lost 8 bases and J lost 8 bases. CDR3 amino acids: CASPKRGTQYF. The CDR3 bases are TGTGCCAGCCCCAAGCGGGGCACCCAGTACTTC.

This chain links TRBV1 with TRBJ2-4; the D call in the table, TRBD1, was not verified against the DNA. TRBV1 is a pseudogene locus. The length of the CDR3 is 20 residues. In nucleotides, the CDR3 is TGCACCAGCAGCTCCTCTTCCCAGGACCCCTCATGGGGCGCCAAAAACATTCAGTACTTC. Translated, it gives CTSSSSSQDPSWGAKNIQYF.

The chain has TRBV2 and TRBJ2-3; 8 positions match TRBD2. The length of the CDR3 is 14 residues. After removal of 7 bases from V and 1 base from J, the junction contained 4 bases not matched to a gene. Germline V gene sequence: CDR1 SNHLY, CDR2 FYNNEI. The chain's CDR3 is CASTTTSGTDTQYF. Here the CDR3 DNA reads TGTGCCAGCACCACGACTAGCGGCACAGATACGCAGTATTTT.

The chain combines TRBV18 with TRBJ1-3; no firm D call. The CDR3 is 11 residues long. Per germline, CDR1 KGHSH and CDR2 LQKENI. Deletions cut 3 bases from V and 7 bases from J, with 4 bases between. The CDR3: CASSPRNTIYF. The CDR3 coding sequence is TGTGCCAGCTCACCTCGGAACACCATATATTTT.

V gene TRBV7-7 combines with J gene TRBJ2-5, with no clear D. Germline lookup yields CDR1 SSHAT and CDR2 FNYEAQ (reference sequence). V lost 3 bases and J lost 5, with 16 bases in between. The length of the CDR3 is 15 residues. As DNA, the CDR3 is TGTGCCAGCAGCTTCTCCGGAGACCTTGGGGAGACCCAGTACTTC. Its protein product is CASSFSGDLGETQYF. The whole variable domain, remainder taken from reference TRBV7-7 and TRBJ2-5, is GAGVSQSPRYKVTKRGQDVTLRCDPISSHATLYWYQQALGQGPEFLTYFNYEAQPDKSGLPSDRFSAERPEGSISTLTIQRTEQRDSAMYRCASSFSGDLGETQYFGPGTRLLVL.

This chain connects TRBV7-9 to TRBJ1-3; TRBD1 is a possible D gene (5 bases). Germline loops: CDR1 SEHNR, CDR2 FQNEAQ (reference sequence). The V end lost 1 base, the J end lost 4 bases, and 11 bases lay between the germline ends. The CDR3 runs 15 residues. The CDR3 bases are TGTGCCAGCAGCTTAGATAAGGGGACCGGAAACACCATATATTTT. It is translated as CASSLDKGTGNTIYF.

The rearrangement uses TRBV11-2 and TRBJ2-3; no reliable D call. CDR1 is SGHAT, CDR2 FQNNGV, per germline. Trimming shortened V by 0 bases and J by 6 bases, and 7 bases separated the two germline ends. CDR3 length: 13 amino acids. The CDR3 nucleotides are TGTGCCAGCAGCTTAGATCTGGGGGATACGCAGTATTTT. The encoded protein is CASSLDLGDTQYF.

The chain joins TRBV10-3 to TRBJ1-2; D is perhaps TRBD1 (5 bases). This CDR3 comprises 15 residues. Trimming removed 6 bases at V and 3 bases at J, with 17 bases between. The V gene's germline CDR1 is ENHRY and CDR2 SYGVKD. The CDR3 sequence: CAISGGLRVDYGYTF. CDR3 bases: TGTGCCATCAGCGGGGGTCTGAGGGTGGACTATGGCTACACCTTC.

V usage is TRBV30 and J usage is TRBJ1-5, with 8 bases matching TRBD1. The V segment lost 3 bases and the J segment 3 bases; nucleotides outside the gene matches: 7. The germline gives CDR1 GTSNPN, CDR2 SVGIG (reference sequence). This CDR3 is built from 15 residues. The CDR3 sequence: CAWSSGDRNNQPQHF. The CDR3 region has the DNA TGTGCCTGGAGCAGCGGGGACAGGAACAATCAGCCCCAGCATTTT.